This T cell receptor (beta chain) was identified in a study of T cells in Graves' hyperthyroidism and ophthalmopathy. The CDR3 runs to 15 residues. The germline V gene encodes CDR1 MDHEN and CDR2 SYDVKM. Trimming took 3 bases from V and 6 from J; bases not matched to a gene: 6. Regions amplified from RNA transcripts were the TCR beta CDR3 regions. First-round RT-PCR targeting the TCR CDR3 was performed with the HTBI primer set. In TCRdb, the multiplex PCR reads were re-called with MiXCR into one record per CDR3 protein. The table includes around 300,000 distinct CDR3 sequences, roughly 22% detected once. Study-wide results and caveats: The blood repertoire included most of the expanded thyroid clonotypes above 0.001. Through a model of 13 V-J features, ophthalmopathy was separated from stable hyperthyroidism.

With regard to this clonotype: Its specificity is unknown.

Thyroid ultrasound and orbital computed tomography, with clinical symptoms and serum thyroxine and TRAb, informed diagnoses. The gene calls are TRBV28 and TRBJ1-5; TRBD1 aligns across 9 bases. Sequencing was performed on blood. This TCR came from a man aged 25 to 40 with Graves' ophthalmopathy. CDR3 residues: CASSFRQGGVQPQHF. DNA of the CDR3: TGTGCCAGCAGTTTCCGACAGGGGGGGGTTCAGCCCCAGCATTTT.